The 7 T cell receptor beta chains reported below all come from one sample, sequenced in a study of CD8+ T cells in alopecia areata. RNA was isolated and reverse transcribed to cDNA, the sequencing template. Profiled with immunoSEQ multiplex PCR; TCRdb holds only in-frame clones, not every one. The data show approximately 280,000 clones, with none appearing a single time. Sorting used CD4, CD8alpha, NKG2D, NKG2ACE and other markers on pooled cutaneous lymph node cells. Sequencing was done on a sample of CD4+ T cells sorted from a lymph node. The receptors originated from a C3H/HeJ mouse with alopecia areata. The strain bears MHC haplotype H2-k.

This clone was recorded a few times. The germline and genes are mouse ones. Incomplete CDR3 DNA: TGTGCCTGGAGCCCCTCCCCGACAGGGAACTCC. Translated, it gives CAWSPSPTGNS. The complete CDR3 protein is CAWSPSPTGNSDYTF. The chain combines TRBV31 with TRBJ1-2; 7 bases are a match to TRBD1. The read gets to within 4 residues of the CDR3 end, and the germline J gene fills in the rest. With 3 bases clipped from V and 2 bases from J, the junction kept 9 bases outside the gene matches. The CDR3 length is 15 residues. CDR1 and CDR2 from the germline V gene are GKSSPN and SITVG. Supplemented by reference TRBV31 and TRBJ1-2, the full variable domain reads AQTIHQWPVAEIKAVGSPLSLGCTIKGKSSPNLYWYWQATGGTLQQLFYSITVGQVESVVQLNLSASRPKDDQFILSTEKLLLSHSGFYLCAWSPSPTGNSDYTFGSGTRLLVI.

Remarks on this clone: Germline and genes here are mouse. Read coverage stops 4 residues before the CDR3 terminus; the germline J gene supplies the remainder. V gene TRBV19 combines with J gene TRBJ2-3, with TRBD2 matching 10 bases. Trimming took 5 bases from V and 0 from J; bases not matched to a gene: 3. Germline assignment: CDR1 FNHDT and CDR2 SITEND (reference sequence). This CDR3 spans 15 amino acids. This CDR3 reads CASSQGLGSAETLYF. The DNA read from the CDR3 is TGTGCCAGCAGCCAGGGACTGGGGAGTGCAGAA.

There are a few counts of this clone. Gene names and germline match the mouse. The CDR3 end lies 4 residues beyond the end of the read and is filled in from the germline J gene. This chain links TRBV1 with TRBJ2-7; TRBD1 matches 7 bases. Germline-derived CDR1 and CDR2 are NSQYPW and LRSPGD (reference sequence). Trimming removed 6 bases from V and 1 base from J; junction bases left unmatched: 0. The CDR3 sequence is 12 residues long. The DNA read from the CDR3 is TGCACCTGCAGACAGGGGTCCTAT. It yields the protein CTCRQGSY. In full, the CDR3 is CTCRQGSYEQYF. Full variable domain (remainder filled in from reference TRBV1 and TRBJ2-7): VTLLEQNPRWRLVPRGQAVNLRCILKNSQYPWMSWYQQDLQKQLQWLFTLRSPGDKEVKSLPGADYLATRVTDTELRLQVANMSQGRTLYCTCRQGSYEQYFGPGTRLTVL.

On this clone: The germline and genes are mouse ones. The missing CDR3 end, 4 residues past where the read stops, is filled in from the germline J gene. The sample carries other DNA sequences with the same CDR3. The V gene is TRBV1, the J gene TRBJ2-1; D perhaps matches TRBD1 (5 bases). The CDR3 length is 13 residues. CDR1 is NSQYPW and CDR2 is LRSPGD in the germline V gene (reference sequence). CDR3: CTCSAGQGAEQFF. The DNA read from the CDR3 is TGCACCTGCAGTGCCGGGCAGGGAGCT.

About this clone itself: The germline and genes are mouse ones. The CDR3 end falls 4 residues outside the read, so it is completed with the germline J gene. The rearrangement links TRBV13-1 to TRBJ2-3, with 10 bases identical to TRBD2. Germline V lookup: CDR1 NSHNY, CDR2 SYGAGN. This CDR3 region has 17 residues. Losses at the gene ends were 1 base for V and 0 bases for J; bases not matched to a gene: 5. Incomplete CDR3 DNA: TGTGCCAGCAGTGATTTCTGGGGGGGCCCTAGTGCAGAA. It translates to CASSDFWGGPSAE. The entire CDR3 protein reads CASSDFWGGPSAETLYF.

In regard to this clone: Gene names refer to mouse genes. The read ends 4 residues early relative to the CDR3; the germline J gene fills the gap. The chain couples TRBV2 to TRBJ2-2; perhaps TRBD1 as D (6 bases). The CDR3 is 17 residues long. Deletions cut 0 bases from V and 3 bases from J, with 14 bases between. CDR1 and CDR2 (germline): LGHNA, YSYQKL. The CDR3 loop is CASSQDRVRGDTGQLYF. Incomplete CDR3 DNA: TGTGCCAGCAGCCAAGATCGGGTCAGGGGAGACACCGGG.

Worth noting for this clone: Any gene name here is a mouse gene name. The read ends 4 residues shy of where the CDR3 ends; the end is completed using the germline J gene. This chain connects TRBV1 to TRBJ2-5, with 8 bases lining up with TRBD1. Germline loops: CDR1 NSQYPW, CDR2 LRSPGD (reference sequence). CDR3 length: 16 amino acids. The CDR3 bases that were read are TGCACCTGCAGTGCAGATCGGGACAGGAGGTTAGAC. Protein sequence: CTCSADRDRRLD. The complete CDR3 reads CTCSADRDRRLDTQYF.